Included here is one T cell receptor (beta chain) sequence, with context. This clone was seen a few times. This clone's antigen is unknown. Per-nucleotide qualities are absent, and no much larger clonotype sits a single base away. The cohort comprised some 700 healthy bone marrow donors. At the time of sampling, all cohort members were nominally healthy, though unrecorded immune exposures were likely present. The donor was CMV seropositive and was included in the group of 250 to 300 seropositive cohort members. A peripheral blood sample was collected from each donor, and TCR beta sequencing was performed on peripheral blood mononuclear cells. Genomic DNA was extracted from the blood cell samples with the Qiagen DNeasy Blood Extraction Kit. This entry is derived from a study of cytomegalovirus exposure and HLA in healthy donors (dated 2017 in TCRdb). Study-wide context: An earlier analysis of some 600 of the donors reported 250 to 350 Gb of sequence data and 95 million to 140 million unique TCR beta sequences obtained from roughly 170 million T cells. Typing coverage differed by locus: A, B, C, DRB1 and DQB1 were typed in roughly 629-630 donors, DQA1 in about 510, DPA1 in approximately 600, and DPB1 in just under 490. Of the 300 to 450 genotyped donors, 65% to 90% were placed in the genetic ancestry cluster associated with self-reported Caucasian donors. Roughly 5 DR-DQ haplotypes were handled as single units for association and clustering, since linkage in the cohort was strong. HLA typing included class I and class II loci at four-digit resolution. Every repertoire in the discovery cohort had been generated on one and the same sequencing platform. Among around 400 genotyped donors of the cohort, an average of around 250,000 unique TCR beta nucleotide sequences was sequenced per donor, of which roughly 17% were non-productive. The study was designed to test whether signatures of past pathogen exposure could be identified by cataloging public T cell receptors. Around 320 gigabases of sequencing data and around 87 million unique TCR sequences were included in an early release covering 550 to 800 HLA-typed donors. A later analysis re-analyzed previously published TCR beta repertoires from 600 to 850 donors and added high-resolution HLA genotyping to study TCR occurrence patterns. The T cell repertoires of around 670 subjects were profiled by immunosequencing and related to cytomegalovirus serostatus. The study combined high-throughput TCR immunosequencing, statistical association of individual TCRs with disease status, and machine learning to predict cytomegalovirus infection status. Donor age, sex, ethnicity and CMV serostatus were compiled together with the repertoire data. A separate validation cohort of 100 to 150 different subjects was used in addition to the approximately 700-subject first cohort. Rather than using new phenotypic data, the later analysis identified candidate immune exposures from TCR beta sequences and from how often those sequences occurred across donors. A later genetic analysis used genome-wide SNP genotypes for 398 of the 666 donors, treating that subset as a discovery cohort. To decide whether each TCR beta V gene segment behaved as functional or pseudogenic, an earlier analysis of over 500 of the donors relied on high-throughput TCR beta sequencing. The paper as a whole reports these results and caveats: The cohort was sequenced for TCR beta chains only, and without alpha or paired-chain data the features that could be detected were limited. Immune exposure information for the cohort was limited to CMV serostatus. Linkage disequilibrium might explain the correlated functional status among segregating V segments, but an unknown experimental factor could not be excluded. Most TCR sequences were observed very rarely across donors, whereas some public TCRs were present in many individuals. In vitro tests confirmed that a few of the cytomegalovirus-associated TCR beta chains recognize cytomegalovirus antigens. The authors suggested that the approach could potentially be extended to other disease states and immunological phenotypes. V-gene and J-gene trimming of TCR beta chains was associated with a missense DCLRE1C variant in a later genetic analysis, and the association was replicated in an independent cohort. The sequencing pipeline was judged likely to have produced a cluster of highly shared sequence variants as a technical artifact. A later analysis found that HLA-associated TCR beta chains were more clonally expanded and had lower generation probabilities than equally common non-associated chains. Assigning TCR associations to individual alleles was difficult when HLA alleles, especially DR and DQ, strongly co-occurred. Compared with the approximately 670-donor mean, donors in an Asian-associated ancestry cluster had fewer N-insertions in productive TCRs, according to a later genetic analysis. The earlier analysis of around 600 of the donors excluded seventeen rarely observed V segments, including chromosome 9 orphons, because counts were too low. A later analysis found that TCR association rates varied across HLA loci, with DRB1 alleles showing the most associated TCRs and HLA-C alleles the fewest. Several of the top co-occurrence clusters appeared to be linked to parvovirus B19, influenza, CMV and Epstein-Barr virus, according to a later analysis. Some IMGT-functional V segments, including TRBV6-2 and TRBV6-3, could not be told apart with the 87-base-pair reads, so those segments were excluded. Because HLA typing was unavailable for some donors at each locus, only the typed subset was used in association tests. At a false discovery rate of 0.05, a later analysis linked some 17,000 TCR beta sequences to specific HLA alleles. In both the original and validation cohorts, the classifier was reported to diagnose cytomegalovirus status with high specificity and sensitivity. According to a later analysis, most CMV-associated TCR beta chains appeared to be HLA-restricted, and the HLA associations seemed to be driven largely by CMV exposure. A further reported finding was that TCR beta sequences accurately predicted the HLA-A and HLA-B alleles for most subjects in the first cohort. The presence/absence analyses assumed that sequencing depth was roughly uniform across donors, and that assumption may not be true. The study gave a list of under 200 TCR beta chains associated with cytomegalovirus. An earlier analysis of approximately 540 of the donors showed that most TCR beta V segments appeared in productive rearrangements either about 90% or about 30% of the time, which broadly matched IMGT annotations.

Library preparation used the immunoSEQ multiplex PCR assay. For the multiplex PCR, a mixture combining 60 forward primers for TCR Vbeta segments and 13 reverse primers for TCR Jbeta segments was used. The CDR3 region of rearranged TCR beta genes was amplified from genomic DNA by a multiplex PCR assay. On the Illumina HiSeq System, the amplified TCR beta libraries were sequenced as 87-base-pair reads. The paper's processing steps were these. In a later analysis, 77 million or so unique TCR beta chains were counted across the roughly 700 repertoires, and roughly 11 million of these chains were shared by at least two donors. To remove PCR and sequencing errors, raw reads were error-corrected and collapsed into unique sequences using a nearest-neighbor algorithm that merged closely related sequences. V, D and J gene segments were assigned by aligning CDR3 sequences to IMGT reference sequences. For a sequence to be retained, a match of at least six nucleotides to both a V gene segment and a J gene segment was required. A rearrangement was called productive if the CDR3 had no stop codons and remained in frame with V and J, and every other rearrangement was called non-productive. CDR3 was defined according to IMGT convention as the region running from the second conserved V-encoded cysteine to the conserved J-encoded phenylalanine. The earlier analysis of about 590 of the donors excluded sequences that lacked an unambiguous match to a single V gene segment. In an earlier analysis of some 590 of the donors, a V segment was called functional when productive rearrangements were above 56.7%, and segregating when the standard deviation between donors exceeded 5%. A statistical classification framework was built to diagnose cytomegalovirus status from the catalog of TCR beta chain sequences. In a later analysis, TCR nucleotide sequences were compared against IMGT/GENE-DB human TR gene sequences so that V and J genes could be assigned. The TCRdist pipeline was used in a later analysis to assign CDR3 sequences and most-parsimonious VDJ recombination scenarios. In a later analysis, every TCR beta chain was defined by the combination of its CDR3 amino acid sequence and its V-gene family, and reads without a unique V-gene family were dropped. To address suspected cross-contamination and a sequencing artifact, a later analysis removed roughly 640 highly shared, low-generation-probability nucleotide sequences. For each public chain, a later analysis derived a clonal expansion index from normalized ranks of inferred template counts within each repertoire. In a later analysis, generation probabilities were computed using a VDJ recombination model fitted to out-of-frame rearrangements, and the results were checked against IGoR. A later analysis scored TCR-TCR, TCR-HLA and TCR-CMV co-occurrence with hypergeometric tests, applying a repertoire-size bias correction to TCR pairs. False discovery rates were estimated in a later analysis by permuting HLA or CMV assignments 20 times. In a later analysis, co-occurring TCRs were grouped with DBSCAN, and TCRdist sequence similarity was added when clustering was performed within HLA-allele-positive subsets. For co-occurrence clustering, repertoires with fewer than 30,000 or more than 120,000 public chains were excluded, along with four to six repertoires with anomalous nucleotide sharing. Imported from immuneACCESS, the table was reduced by TCRdb to in-frame sequences with V and J called. These copies leave out some clones; in studies compared against another copy, an unresolved V gene accounts for under half, and the cause of the remainder is not known. The D gene and trimming were derived from the DNA, and the V and J assignments and clone size from that table. The sample data list approximately 140,000 clones, and about four fifths of these were observed just once. Clones ranked in the top ten supply 3.5% to 5% of the sample.

From V the trimming removes 3 bases and from J it removes 0 bases, while the gene matches leave 3 bases of the junction unaccounted for. CDR1 is given as MNHEY and CDR2 as SMNVEV, both from the germline V gene (reference sequence). CDR3 length: 15 amino acids, cysteine to phenylalanine. Only the CDR3 DNA stays, 45 bases, in frame from base 1. The V gene is TRBV27 and the J gene is TRBJ2-3, with 7 central nucleotides matching TRBD2. This clonotype was obtained from a man aged 40-49 years in good health and CMV-seropositive. Sequenced: PBMCs. DNA sequence: TGTGCCAGCAGTTTCCTAGCGGCTAGCACAGATACGCAGTATTTT. Translated, this gives CASSFLAASTDTQYF.